Below, one T cell receptor (beta chain) is given with its context. What it binds is unknown. These data come from a study of response to subunit inactivated influenza vaccine. The study's findings and limits: Each seasonal influenza vaccination, the authors suggested, recruits few new T cells.

TCRdb redid the calling of the RT-PCR reads with MiXCR, one entry per CDR3 protein. The sample holds 610,000 or so distinct CDR3 sequences; 12% to 15% are singletons and the top ten take 8.5% to 14%. From germline, CDR1 is SQVTM and CDR2 ANQGSEA. CDR3 length equals 13 residues. V lost 4 bases, J lost 4 bases, and 13 bases lay in between. The chain has TRBV29-1 and TRBJ1-2; unclear D gene. The receptor was isolated from a man in his fifties who received an inactivated influenza vaccine. Sequencing was performed on PBMCs from blood, taken approximately 13 days after vaccination. CDR3 loop: CSVVSGTRYGYTF. CDR3 nucleotide sequence: TGCAGCGTTGTCTCGGGAACACGCTATGGCTACACCTTC.